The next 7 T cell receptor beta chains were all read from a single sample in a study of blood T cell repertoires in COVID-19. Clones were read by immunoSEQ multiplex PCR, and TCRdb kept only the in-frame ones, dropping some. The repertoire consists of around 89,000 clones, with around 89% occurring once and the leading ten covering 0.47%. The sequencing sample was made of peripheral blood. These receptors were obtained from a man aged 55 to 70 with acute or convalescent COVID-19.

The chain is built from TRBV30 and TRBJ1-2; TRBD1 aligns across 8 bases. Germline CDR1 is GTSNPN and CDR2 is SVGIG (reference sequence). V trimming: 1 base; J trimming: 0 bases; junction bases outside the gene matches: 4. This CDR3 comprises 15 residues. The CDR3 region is CAWSGDRPSNYGYTF. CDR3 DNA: TGTGCCTGGAGTGGGGACAGGCCTTCTAACTATGGCTACACCTTC.

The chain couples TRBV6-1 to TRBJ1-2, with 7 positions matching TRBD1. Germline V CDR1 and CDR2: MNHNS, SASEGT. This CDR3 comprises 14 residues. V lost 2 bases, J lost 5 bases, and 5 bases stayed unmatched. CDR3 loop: CASSERTGDYGYTF. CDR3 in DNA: TGTGCCAGCAGTGAAAGGACAGGAGATTATGGCTACACCTTC.

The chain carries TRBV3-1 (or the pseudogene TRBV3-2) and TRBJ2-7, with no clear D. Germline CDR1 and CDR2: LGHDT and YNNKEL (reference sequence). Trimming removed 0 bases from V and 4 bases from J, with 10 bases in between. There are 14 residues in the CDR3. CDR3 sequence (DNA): TGTGCCAGCAGCCAAGAGGCAGCAGGATACGAGCAGTACTTC. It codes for CASSQEAAGYEQYF.

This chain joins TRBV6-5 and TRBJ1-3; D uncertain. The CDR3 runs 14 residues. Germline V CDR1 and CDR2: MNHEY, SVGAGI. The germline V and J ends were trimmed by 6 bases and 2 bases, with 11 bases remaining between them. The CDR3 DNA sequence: TGTGCCAGCAGCCCAACAGACACTGGAAACACCATATATTTT. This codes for CASSPTDTGNTIYF.

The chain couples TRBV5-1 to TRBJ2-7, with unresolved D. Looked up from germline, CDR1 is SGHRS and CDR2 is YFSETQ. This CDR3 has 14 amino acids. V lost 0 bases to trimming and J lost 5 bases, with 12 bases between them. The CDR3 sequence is CASSLAPQSHEQYF. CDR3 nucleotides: TGCGCCAGCAGCTTGGCCCCCCAATCCCACGAGCAGTACTTC.

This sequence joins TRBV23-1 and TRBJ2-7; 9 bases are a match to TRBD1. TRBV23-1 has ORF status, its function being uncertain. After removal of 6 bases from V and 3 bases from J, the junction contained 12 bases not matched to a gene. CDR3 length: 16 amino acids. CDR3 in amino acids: CASSLRSLDRGYEQYF. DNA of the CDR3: TGCGCCAGCAGCCTCCGATCCTTGGACAGGGGCTACGAGCAGTACTTC.

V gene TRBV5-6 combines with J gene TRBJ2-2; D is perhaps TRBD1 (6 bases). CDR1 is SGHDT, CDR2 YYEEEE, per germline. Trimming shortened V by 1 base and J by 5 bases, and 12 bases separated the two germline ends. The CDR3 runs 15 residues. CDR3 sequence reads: CASSLLAGDTGELFF. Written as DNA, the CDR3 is TGTGCCAGCAGCTTGCTGGCAGGGGATACCGGGGAGCTGTTTTTT.